Many counts were recorded for the clone carrying this T cell receptor (beta chain). Its antigen is as yet unknown. TCRdb used MiXCR to reprocess the multiplex PCR reads, holding one entry per CDR3 protein. In the table there are approximately 280,000 distinct CDR3 sequences, under 35% of which are singletons. These data originate in a study of breast tumors, draining lymph nodes, adjacent tissues. Per germline, CDR1 SGHVS and CDR2 FNYEAQ. The J segment lost 2 bases and the V segment lost 5 bases, leaving 9 bases of the junction unmatched. The CDR3 has 16 amino acids. Breast cancer patients provided tissue from their axillary draining lymph nodes. Study-wide points: Most tumor T cells seemingly derive from lymph node, then expand in tumor. Tumors had less TCR diversity than lymph nodes, more than nontumor tissue.

The chain joins TRBV7-6 to TRBJ2-1; 7 bases fit TRBD2. The receptor was derived from a female donor with breast cancer. Some clones in this sample may be carry-over from other donors' samples. The sample was axillary lymph node tissue. The CDR3 protein is CASSQLAGTTYNEQFF. The CDR3 DNA is TGTGCCAGCAGCCAGTTAGCGGGTACAACCTACAATGAGCAGTTCTTC. The full variable domain, with the rest looked up from reference TRBV7-6 and TRBJ2-1, is GAGVSQSPRYKVTKRGQDVALRCDPISGHVSLYWYRQALGQGPEFLTYFNYEAQQDKSGLPNDRFSAERPEGSISTLTIQRTEQRDSAMYRCASSQLAGTTYNEQFFGPGTRLTVL.